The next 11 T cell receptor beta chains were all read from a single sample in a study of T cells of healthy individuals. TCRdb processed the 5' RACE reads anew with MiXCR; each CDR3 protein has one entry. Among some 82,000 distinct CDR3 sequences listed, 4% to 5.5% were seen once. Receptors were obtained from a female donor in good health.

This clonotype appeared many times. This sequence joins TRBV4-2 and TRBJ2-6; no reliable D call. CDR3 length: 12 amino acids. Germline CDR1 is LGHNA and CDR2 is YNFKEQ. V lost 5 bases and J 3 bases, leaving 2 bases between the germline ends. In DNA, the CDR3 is TGTGCCAGCAGCGGTGGGGCCAACGTCCTGACTTTC. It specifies CASSGGANVLTF.

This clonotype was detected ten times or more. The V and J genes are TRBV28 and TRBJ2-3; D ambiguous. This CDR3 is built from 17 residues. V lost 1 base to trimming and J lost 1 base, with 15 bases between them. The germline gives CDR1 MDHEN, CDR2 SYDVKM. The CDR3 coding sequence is TGTGCCAGCAGTTTATATCCCCAGAGCCTCGGCACAGATACGCAGTATTTT. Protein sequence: CASSLYPQSLGTDTQYF.

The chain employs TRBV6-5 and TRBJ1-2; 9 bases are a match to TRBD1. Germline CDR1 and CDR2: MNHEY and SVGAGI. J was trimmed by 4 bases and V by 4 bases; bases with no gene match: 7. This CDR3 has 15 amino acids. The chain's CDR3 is CASSSTGGGVYGYTF. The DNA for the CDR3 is TGTGCCAGCAGTTCGACAGGGGGAGGCGTCTATGGCTACACCTTC.

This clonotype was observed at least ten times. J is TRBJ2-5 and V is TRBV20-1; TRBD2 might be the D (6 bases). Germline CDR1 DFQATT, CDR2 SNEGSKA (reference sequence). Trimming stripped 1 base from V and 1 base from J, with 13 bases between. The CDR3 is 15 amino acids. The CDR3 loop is CSARAIADTQETQYF. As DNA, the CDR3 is TGCAGTGCTAGAGCGATAGCGGATACCCAAGAGACCCAGTACTTC.

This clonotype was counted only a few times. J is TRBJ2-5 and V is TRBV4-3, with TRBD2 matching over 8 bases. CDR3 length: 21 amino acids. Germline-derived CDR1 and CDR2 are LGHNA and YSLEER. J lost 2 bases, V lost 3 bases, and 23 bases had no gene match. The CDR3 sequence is CASSHRTWYGQREGPQETQYF. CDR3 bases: TGCGCCAGCAGCCATAGAACCTGGTATGGGCAACGGGAGGGCCCTCAAGAGACCCAGTACTTC.

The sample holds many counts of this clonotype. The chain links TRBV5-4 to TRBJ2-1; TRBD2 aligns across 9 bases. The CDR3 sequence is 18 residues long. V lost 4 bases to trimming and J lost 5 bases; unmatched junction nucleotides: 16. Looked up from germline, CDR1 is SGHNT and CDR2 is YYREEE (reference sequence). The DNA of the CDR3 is TGTGCCAGCAGCGGAGGGGGGCCGGAGGGACTAGCCGACAATGAGCAGTTCTTC. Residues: CASSGGGPEGLADNEQFF.

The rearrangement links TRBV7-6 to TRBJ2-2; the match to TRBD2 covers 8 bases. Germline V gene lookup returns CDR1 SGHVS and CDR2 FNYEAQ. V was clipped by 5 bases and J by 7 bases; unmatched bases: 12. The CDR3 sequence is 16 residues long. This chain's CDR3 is CASSPKREFPYGELFF. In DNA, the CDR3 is TGTGCCAGCAGCCCGAAGCGGGAGTTTCCGTACGGGGAGCTGTTTTTT.

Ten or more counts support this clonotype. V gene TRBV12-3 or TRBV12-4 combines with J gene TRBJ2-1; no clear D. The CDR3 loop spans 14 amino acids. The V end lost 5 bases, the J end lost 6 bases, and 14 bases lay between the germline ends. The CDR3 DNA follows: TGTGCCAGCAGTCAAAGGCTGCAAGGCAATGAGCAGTTCTTC. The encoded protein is CASSQRLQGNEQFF.

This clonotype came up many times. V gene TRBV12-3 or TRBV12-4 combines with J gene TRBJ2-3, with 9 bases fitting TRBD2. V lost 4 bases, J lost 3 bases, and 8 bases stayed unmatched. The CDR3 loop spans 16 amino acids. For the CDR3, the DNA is TGTGCCAGCAGTTGGGGTAGCGGGAGTAGGACAGATACGCAGTATTTT. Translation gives CASSWGSGSRTDTQYF.

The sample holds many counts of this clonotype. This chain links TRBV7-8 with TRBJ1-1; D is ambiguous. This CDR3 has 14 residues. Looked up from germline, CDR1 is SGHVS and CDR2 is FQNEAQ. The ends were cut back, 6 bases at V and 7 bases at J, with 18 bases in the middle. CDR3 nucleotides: TGTGCCAGCAGTTCTAGGCGCATGCCAAATGAAGCTTTCTTT. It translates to CASSSRRMPNEAFF.

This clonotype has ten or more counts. The CDR3 reads CASSISGTLTYEQYF. The CDR3 coding sequence is TGTGCCAGCAGCATCTCCGGGACACTCACCTACGAGCAGTACTTC. This chain links TRBV7-2 with TRBJ2-7, with a weak D call TRBD1 (6 bases). The CDR3 consists of 15 residues. Trimming pared 5 bases from V and 2 bases from J, leaving 16 bases between. In germline, CDR1 is SGHTA, CDR2 FQGNSA.